Following are 20 T cell receptor beta chains from one sample sequenced in a study of STAT3 mutations in large granular lymphocyte leukemia. Study-wide results and caveats: Every T-LGLL patient had at least one immunodominant TCRbeta clonotype.

No antigens are known for them. The assay was immunoSEQ multiplex PCR, and TCRdb's table has in-frame clones only and misses some. The sample lists around 17,000 clones; 80% to 90% were seen once. Sequencing was performed on peripheral blood mononuclear cells. These receptors originate from a man aged 45-65 years with T-cell large granular lymphocyte leukemia. Some clones in this sample may be carry-over from other donors' samples.

The CDR3 reads CASSPNTDTQYF. CDR3 nucleotide sequence: TGTGCCAGCTCACCGAACACAGATACGCAGTATTTT. V is TRBV18 and J is TRBJ2-3, with unresolved D. Trimming removed 3 bases from V and 2 bases from J, with 3 bases in between. The CDR3 totals 12 residues. The V gene's germline CDR1 is KGHSH and CDR2 LQKENI.

V is TRBV27 and J is TRBJ2-5; 12 bases agree with TRBD2. The CDR3 covers 12 residues. The V gene end was trimmed by 9 bases and the J gene end by 13 bases; junction bases not matched to a gene: 9. From germline, CDR1 is MNHEY and CDR2 SMNVEV (reference sequence). CDR3 DNA sequence: TGTGCCAGTCAGAGCGCTAGCGGGGGGGCGTACTTC. It specifies CASQSASGGAYF.

The chain couples TRBV12-5 to TRBJ2-7; D may be TRBD1 (6 bases). This CDR3 is 13 amino acids long. Germline lookup yields CDR1 LGHNT and CDR2 FRNRAP. Between the trimmed V and J ends, which lost 1 base and 8 bases, there was a span of 12 bases. The CDR3: CASGLAQGWKQYF. Here the CDR3 DNA reads TGTGCTAGTGGTTTGGCACAGGGATGGAAGCAGTACTTC.

The chain joins TRBV11-3 to TRBJ2-1, with 7 positions matching TRBD2. J was trimmed by 6 bases and V by 1 base; bases with no gene match: 6. CDR3 length: 15 residues. CDR1 SGHNT and CDR2 YENEEA come from the germline V gene. The CDR3 is CASSLGGSSFNEQFF. In DNA, the CDR3 is TGTGCCAGCAGCTTAGGCGGGAGTTCGTTCAATGAGCAGTTCTTC.

The chain links TRBV5-4 to TRBJ2-1, with a tentative D call TRBD1 (5 bases). CDR1 SGHNT and CDR2 YYREEE come from the germline V gene (reference sequence). V lost 6 bases, J lost 5 bases, and 18 bases lay in between. This CDR3 contains 15 residues. CDR3 DNA: TGTGCCAGCACTCAAAGGAGACAGTCTCACAATGAGCAGTTCTTC. Protein product: CASTQRRQSHNEQFF.

For the CDR3, the DNA is TGTGCCAGCAGCACCGGGACTATCACAGATACGCAGTATTTT. Encoded protein: CASSTGTITDTQYF. The chain links TRBV9 to TRBJ2-3; 7 bases are a match to TRBD2. Germline V gene lookup returns CDR1 SGDLS and CDR2 YYNGEE. V lost 4 bases, J lost 2 bases, and 4 bases stayed unmatched. The CDR3 sequence is 14 residues long.

This clone was recorded only once. The chain links TRBV21-1 to TRBJ1-2; the table calls TRBD1, which could not be checked here. TRBV21-1 is a listed pseudogene. The CDR3 covers 15 residues. The CDR3 sequence: CASSKGDSANYGYTF. The CDR3 DNA reads TGTGCCAGCAGCAAAGGAGACAGCGCGAACTATGGCTACACCTTC.

The chain recombines TRBV7-3 with TRBJ2-3; no firm D call. The CDR3 covers 13 residues. V dropped 2 bases and J dropped 1 base, with 4 bases sitting between them. Germline assignment: CDR1 SGHTA and CDR2 FQGTGA. The CDR3 is CASSLLGTDTQYF. Here the CDR3 DNA reads TGTGCCAGCAGCTTACTAGGCACAGATACGCAGTATTTT.

The chain joins TRBV13 to TRBJ1-2; 12 nucleotides match TRBD1. The V segment lost 5 bases and the J segment 8 bases; nucleotides outside the gene matches: 12. This CDR3 contains 16 residues. CDR1 PRHDT and CDR2 FYEKMQ come from the germline V gene (reference sequence). CDR3 DNA: TGTGCCAGCAGCGTGGGACAGGGGGCCCCTTCGGGGGGCTACACCTTC. This gives the protein CASSVGQGAPSGGYTF.

This clone turned up a few times. J is TRBJ2-7 and V is TRBV7-9, with 7 bases lining up with TRBD1. The CDR3 is 11 amino acids. Unmatched junction bases numbered 0, after V lost 7 bases and J lost 3 bases. Germline loops: CDR1 SEHNR, CDR2 FQNEAQ (reference sequence). The CDR3 loop reads CASTGGYEQYF. CDR3 DNA sequence: TGTGCCAGCACAGGGGGCTACGAGCAGTACTTC.

V gene TRBV6-5 combines with J gene TRBJ2-2; TRBD1 is a possible D gene (5 bases). The CDR3 totals 15 residues. Trimming shortened V by 0 bases and J by 0 bases, and 5 bases separated the two germline ends. CDR1 is MNHEY, CDR2 SVGAGI, per germline. In DNA, the CDR3 is TGTGCCAGCAGTTACTCGGACACGAACACCGGGGAGCTGTTTTTT. Its protein is CASSYSDTNTGELFF.

V is TRBV28 and J is TRBJ2-7; perhaps TRBD1 as D (6 bases). Trimming shortened V by 5 bases and J by 3 bases, and 14 bases separated the two germline ends. CDR3 length: 14 amino acids. Germline CDR1 MDHEN, CDR2 SYDVKM. This CDR3 is CASSPVGGRYEQYF. CDR3 in DNA: TGTGCCAGCAGTCCCGTTGGGGGCCGCTACGAGCAGTACTTC.

This chain joins TRBV4-1 and TRBJ2-3; maybe TRBD2 (6 bases). The CDR3 has 15 residues. Germline CDR1 MGHRA, CDR2 YSYEKL. Trimming cost V 4 bases and J 2 bases, with 13 bases left between them. The CDR3 nucleotides are TGCGCCAGCAGCCTAACACTAGCCTACACAGATACGCAGTATTTT. It is translated as CASSLTLAYTDTQYF.

The chain has TRBV5-6 and TRBJ1-1; D uncertain. V was trimmed by 5 bases and J by 3 bases, leaving 11 bases between them. The germline V gene has CDR1 SGHDT and CDR2 YYEEEE. This CDR3 region has 13 residues. The CDR3 nucleotides are TGTGCCAGCAGGAGGGATTCGGACACTGAAGCTTTCTTT. It specifies CASRRDSDTEAFF.

The chain carries TRBV11-3 and TRBJ2-2; D is perhaps TRBD1 (6 bases). Germline loops: CDR1 SGHNT, CDR2 YENEEA. The CDR3 loop spans 15 amino acids. Trimming left V 5 bases short and J 5 bases short, with 15 bases between. CDR3: CASSGPGQRTGELFF. The CDR3 DNA sequence: TGTGCCAGCAGCGGCCCGGGACAAAGGACCGGGGAGCTGTTTTTT.

This clone was detected only a few times. CDR3 protein: CASSTQAINTEAFF. CDR3 DNA: TGTGCCAGCAGCACTCAAGCCATAAACACTGAAGCTTTCTTT. The chain has TRBV7-9 and TRBJ1-1, with D unresolved. Germline V gives CDR1 SEHNR, CDR2 FQNEAQ (reference sequence). Deletions cut 5 bases from V and 2 bases from J, with 12 bases between. The CDR3 has 14 residues.

This chain connects TRBV7-2 to TRBJ1-6, with 10 bases fitting TRBD1. Trimming removed 5 bases from V and 9 bases from J; junction bases left unmatched: 4. CDR1 is SGHTA, CDR2 FQGNSA, per germline. The CDR3 contains 14 residues. CDR3 amino acids: CASSQGQGTSPLHF. In DNA form, the CDR3 reads TGTGCCAGCAGCCAGGGACAGGGGACTTCACCCCTCCACTTT.

The chain uses TRBV9 and TRBJ2-6; 8 bases are a match to TRBD1. Trimming took 4 bases from V and 2 from J; bases not matched to a gene: 5. Germline V gene lookup returns CDR1 SGDLS and CDR2 YYNGEE. CDR3 length: 16 amino acids. Here the CDR3 reads CASSLTGGAGANVLTF. CDR3 in DNA: TGTGCCAGCAGCCTCACAGGGGGAGCTGGGGCCAACGTCCTGACTTTC.

The CDR3 sequence is CASRDRTGLNEKLFF. The DNA of the CDR3 is TGTGCCAGCAGAGACCGGACAGGGTTGAATGAAAAACTGTTTTTT. V gene TRBV6-5 combines with J gene TRBJ1-4; 8 nucleotides line up with TRBD1. The CDR3 runs to 15 residues. Germline assignment: CDR1 MNHEY and CDR2 SVGAGI. V lost 6 bases to trimming and J lost 5 bases; unmatched junction nucleotides: 8.

The chain links TRBV29-1 to TRBJ2-7, with 12 bases identical to TRBD2. V was pared by 0 bases and J by 7 bases, with 7 bases of the junction left unmatched. CDR3 size: 15 residues. Germline-derived CDR1 and CDR2 are SQVTM and ANQGSEA. The CDR3 nucleotides read TGCAGCGTTGAAGAGCCGACTAGCGGGAGACAGGAGCAGTACTTC. Its protein product is CSVEEPTSGRQEQYF.